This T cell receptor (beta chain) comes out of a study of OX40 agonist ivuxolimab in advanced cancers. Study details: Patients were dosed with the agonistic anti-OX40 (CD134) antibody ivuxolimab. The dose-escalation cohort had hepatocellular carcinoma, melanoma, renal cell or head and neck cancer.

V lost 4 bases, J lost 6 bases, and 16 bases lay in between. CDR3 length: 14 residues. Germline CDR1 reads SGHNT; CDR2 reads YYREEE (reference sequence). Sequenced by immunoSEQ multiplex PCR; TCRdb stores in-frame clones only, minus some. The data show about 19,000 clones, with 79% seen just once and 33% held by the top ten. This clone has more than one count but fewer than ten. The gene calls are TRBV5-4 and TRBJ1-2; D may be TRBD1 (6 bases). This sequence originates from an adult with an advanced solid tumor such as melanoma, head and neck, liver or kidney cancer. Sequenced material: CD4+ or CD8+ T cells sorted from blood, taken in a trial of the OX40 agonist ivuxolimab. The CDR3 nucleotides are TGTGCCAGCAGCCCCCTGGGGGGGCAAGATGGCTACACCTTC. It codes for CASSPLGGQDGYTF.